This T cell receptor beta chain was identified during a study of blood T cell repertoires in COVID-19 (dated by TCRdb to 2020 to 2022). Regarding the study in general: The collaborator samples originated in the United States, Italy and Spain and spanned the acute and convalescent phases of COVID-19. The samples were drawn from the first 160 participants of the ongoing ImmuneRACE study and from under 1,500 subjects provided by 6 global collaborators. Deeply sampled blood TCRbeta repertoires from subjects exposed to, actively infected with, or recovered from COVID-19 were included in the dataset. The prospective study material was composed of cDNA or gDNA derived from T cells, B-cell-depleted T cells, or PBMCs. Where available, HLA class I and class II types were taken from metadata supplied by the sample provider and were not determined by assay-based typing. A freely available public database, intended as a resource for researchers studying the immune response to SARS-CoV-2, is where the repertoires were released. The sample metadata nearly always contained a de-identified subject ID, COVID-19 status, age in years and sex. Beyond this particular receptor, the publication reports: Clinical and demographic metadata were provided uncurated, with the amount varying by source and participant.

One collaborating source in Seattle enrolled patients during active infection and followed them longitudinally through the course of disease. The collaborating institutions used their own protocols to collect whole blood in K2EDTA tubes. For TCRbeta analysis, collaborators shipped samples in one of three forms: frozen whole blood, isolated PBMCs, or DNA extracted from either of those sample types. The immunoSEQ Assay, a bias-controlled multiplex PCR, was used to amplify TCRbeta CDR3 regions from genomic DNA. On the study's bioinformatics: Within the assay, amplification of reference gene primers was used to estimate how many nucleated cells each sample contained. To quantify the absolute abundance of each unique TCRbeta CDR3 rearrangement, sequence reads were collapsed and filtered. For each sample, productive Simpson clonality was calculated as the square root of Simpson's diversity index across productive rearrangements. As stored in TCRdb, this immuneACCESS dataset retains in-frame rearrangements with V and J assigned. A fraction of the clones does not appear; measured against another copy, unresolved V genes explain less than half of the discrepancy, and the remainder lacks a known reason. Clone size and V and J calls were adopted from that table, with D and trimming inferred from the DNA. This sample has 330,000 or so clones in its table, and approximately 89% of those were observed once. 3% to 4.5% of the sample is held by the ten biggest clonotypes.

The junction shows trimming of 1 base on V and 6 bases on J, plus 16 bases between the germline ends. The CDR3 runs 15 amino acids, cysteine and phenylalanine included. Just CDR3 DNA is preserved here, 45 bases in frame from base 1. CDR1 and CDR2, looked up from the germline V gene, are MDHEN and SYDVKM. Notes on this clone: What antigen it recognizes has not been identified. Per-nucleotide qualities are absent, and no much larger clonotype sits a single base away.

Sequencing was carried out using peripheral blood. The source is a woman in her sixties with COVID-19, enrolled during active disease. Recombination joined TRBV28 with TRBJ2-7; a tentative D call is TRBD1 (5 bases match). In nucleotide form, the sequence is TGTGCCAGCAGTTTATTTCAGGGCTTCCGGGCCGAGCAGTACTTC. Its protein is CASSLFQGFRAEQYF.